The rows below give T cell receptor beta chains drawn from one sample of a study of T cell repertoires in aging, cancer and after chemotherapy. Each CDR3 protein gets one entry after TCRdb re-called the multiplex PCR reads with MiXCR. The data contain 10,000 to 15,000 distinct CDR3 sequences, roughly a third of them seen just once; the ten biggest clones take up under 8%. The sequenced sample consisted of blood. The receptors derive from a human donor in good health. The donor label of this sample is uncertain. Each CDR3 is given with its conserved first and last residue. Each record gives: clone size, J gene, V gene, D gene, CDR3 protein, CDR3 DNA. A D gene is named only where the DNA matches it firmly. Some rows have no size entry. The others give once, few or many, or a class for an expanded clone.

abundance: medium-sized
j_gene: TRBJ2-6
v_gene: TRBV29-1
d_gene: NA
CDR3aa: CSVGGDGANVLTF
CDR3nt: TGCAGCGTTGGAGGGGACGGGGCCAACGTCCTGACTTTC

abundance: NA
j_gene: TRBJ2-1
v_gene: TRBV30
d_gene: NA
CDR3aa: CAWSSLRKGEQFF
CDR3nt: TGTGCCTGGAGTTCCCTTCGGAAAGGTGAGCAGTTCTTC

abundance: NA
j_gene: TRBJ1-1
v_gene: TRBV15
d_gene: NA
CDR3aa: CATSSRVGYTEAFF
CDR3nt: TGTGCCACCAGCAGCAGGGTGGGGTACACTGAAGCTTTCTTT

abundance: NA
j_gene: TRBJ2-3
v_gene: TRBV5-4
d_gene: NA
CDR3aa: CASSLEGGGYHTQYF
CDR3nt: TGTGCCAGCAGCTTGGAAGGGGGAGGCTATCATACGCAGTATTTT

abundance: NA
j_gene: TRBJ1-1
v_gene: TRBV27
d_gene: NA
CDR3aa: CASSLSGAAEAFF
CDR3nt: TGTGCCAGCAGTTTATCGGGGGCGGCTGAAGCTTTCTTT

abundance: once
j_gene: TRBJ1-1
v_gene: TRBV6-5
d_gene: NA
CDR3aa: CASSSRQDYFAAFF
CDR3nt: TGTGCCAGCAGTTCGAGACAGGACTACTTTGCAGCTTTCTTT

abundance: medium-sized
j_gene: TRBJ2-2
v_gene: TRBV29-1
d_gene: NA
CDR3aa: CSVGGTNTGELFF
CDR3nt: TGCAGCGTTGGGGGGACTAACACCGGGGAGCTGTTTTTT

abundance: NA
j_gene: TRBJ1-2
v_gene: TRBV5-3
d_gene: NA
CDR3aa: CASSSFGQLGYGYTF
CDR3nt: TGCGCCAGCAGCTCTTTTGGCCAGTTGGGCTATGGCTACACCTTC

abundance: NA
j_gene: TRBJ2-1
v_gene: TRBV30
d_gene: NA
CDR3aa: CAWRDLATYNEQFF
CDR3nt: TGTGCCTGGAGGGATCTAGCGACCTACAATGAGCAGTTCTTC

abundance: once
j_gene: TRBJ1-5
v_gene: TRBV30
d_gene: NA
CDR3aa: CAWSVGAESQHF
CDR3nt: TGTGCCTGGAGTGTCGGGGCAGAGTCCCAGCATTTT

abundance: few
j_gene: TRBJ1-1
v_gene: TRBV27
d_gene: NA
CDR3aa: CASSLGVDRNTEAFF
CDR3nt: TGTGCCAGCAGTTTGGGGGTTGATAGGAACACTGAAGCTTTCTTT

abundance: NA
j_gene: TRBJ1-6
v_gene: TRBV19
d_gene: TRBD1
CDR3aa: CASSMERQGGRSPLHF
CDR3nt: TGTGCCAGTAGTATGGAACGACAGGGAGGTCGGTCACCCCTCCACTTT

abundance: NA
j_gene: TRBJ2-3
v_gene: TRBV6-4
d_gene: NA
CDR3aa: CASSDFAGGGSDTQYF
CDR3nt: TGTGCCAGCAGTGACTTTGCGGGCGGGGGCTCAGATACGCAGTATTTT

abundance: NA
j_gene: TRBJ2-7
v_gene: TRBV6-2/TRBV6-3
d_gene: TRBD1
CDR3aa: CASLGTEIGEQYF
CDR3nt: TGTGCCAGTTTAGGGACAGAGATCGGCGAGCAGTACTTC

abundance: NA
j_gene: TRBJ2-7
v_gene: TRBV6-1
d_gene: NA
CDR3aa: CARGSRYEQYF
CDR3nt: TGTGCCAGGGGGTCCAGATACGAGCAGTACTTC

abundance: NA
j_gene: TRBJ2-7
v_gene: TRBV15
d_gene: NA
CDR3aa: CATSRGGWKSEQYF
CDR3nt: TGTGCCACCAGCAGAGGGGGGTGGAAGTCCGAGCAGTACTTC

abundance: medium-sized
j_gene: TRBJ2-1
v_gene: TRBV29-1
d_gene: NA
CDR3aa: CSVEGRGPPLPYNEQFF
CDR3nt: TGCAGCGTTGAGGGCCGGGGCCCCCCCCTCCCCTACAATGAGCAGTTCTTC

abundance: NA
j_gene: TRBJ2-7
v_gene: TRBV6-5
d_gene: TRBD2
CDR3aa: CASSPGLVRYEQYF
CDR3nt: TGTGCCAGCAGCCCAGGACTAGTTCGATACGAGCAGTACTTC

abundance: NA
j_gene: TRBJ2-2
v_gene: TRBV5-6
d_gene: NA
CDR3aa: CASSQEDSGVPGELFF
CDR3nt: TGTGCCAGCAGCCAGGAGGACAGCGGGGTCCCCGGGGAGCTGTTTTTT

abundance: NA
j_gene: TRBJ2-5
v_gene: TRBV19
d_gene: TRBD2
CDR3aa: CASKRLADQETQYF
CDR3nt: TGTGCCAGTAAGCGACTAGCGGACCAAGAGACCCAGTACTTC

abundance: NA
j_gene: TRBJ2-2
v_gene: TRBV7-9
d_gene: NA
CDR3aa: CASSMAGRELFF
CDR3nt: TGTGCCAGCAGCATGGCAGGGCGGGAGCTGTTTTTT

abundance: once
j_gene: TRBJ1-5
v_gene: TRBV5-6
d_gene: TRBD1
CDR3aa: CASSLGQGAHSNQPQHF
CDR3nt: TGTGCCAGCAGCTTGGGACAGGGGGCACATAGCAATCAGCCCCAGCATTTT

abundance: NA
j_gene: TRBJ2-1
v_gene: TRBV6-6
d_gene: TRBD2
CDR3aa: CASSTRTSGASGEQFF
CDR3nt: TGTGCCAGCAGTACGCGAACTAGCGGGGCGAGTGGTGAGCAGTTCTTC

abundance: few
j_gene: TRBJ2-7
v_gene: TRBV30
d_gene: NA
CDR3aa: CAWSGVYEQYF
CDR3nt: TGTGCCTGGAGTGGTGTATACGAGCAGTACTTC

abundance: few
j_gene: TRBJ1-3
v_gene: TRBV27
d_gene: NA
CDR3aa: CASRGIRGPSAGNTIYF
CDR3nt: TGTGCCAGCAGAGGAATACGGGGCCCTTCAGCTGGAAACACCATATATTTT

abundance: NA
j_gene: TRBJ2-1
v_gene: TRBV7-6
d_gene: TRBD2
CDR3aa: CASSARTGGGVGEQFF
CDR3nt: TGTGCCAGCAGCGCACGTACTGGCGGGGGGGTTGGGGAGCAGTTCTTC

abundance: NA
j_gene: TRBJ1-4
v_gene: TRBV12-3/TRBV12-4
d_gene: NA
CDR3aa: CASSFRTTGEKLFF
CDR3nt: TGTGCCAGCAGTTTCAGGACAACAGGGGAAAAACTGTTTTTT

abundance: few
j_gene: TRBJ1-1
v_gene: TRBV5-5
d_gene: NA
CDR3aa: CASRRDLNTEAFF
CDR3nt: TGTGCCAGCAGAAGAGATCTGAACACTGAAGCTTTCTTT

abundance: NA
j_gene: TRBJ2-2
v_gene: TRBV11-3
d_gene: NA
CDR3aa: CASRRGGGELFF
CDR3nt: TGTGCCAGCAGACGCGGTGGCGGGGAGCTGTTTTTT

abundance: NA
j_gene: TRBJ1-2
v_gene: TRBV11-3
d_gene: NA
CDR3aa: CASSEGTGGYTF
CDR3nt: TGTGCCAGCAGCGAGGGGACGGGTGGCTACACCTTC

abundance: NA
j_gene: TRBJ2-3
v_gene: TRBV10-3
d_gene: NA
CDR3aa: CAISEQLNTDTQYF
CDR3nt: TGTGCCATCAGTGAGCAGCTTAACACAGATACGCAGTATTTT

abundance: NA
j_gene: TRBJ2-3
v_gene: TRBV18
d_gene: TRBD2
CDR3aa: CASSPTSGGGTDTQYF
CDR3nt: TGTGCCAGCTCACCCACTAGCGGGGGAGGCACAGATACGCAGTATTTT

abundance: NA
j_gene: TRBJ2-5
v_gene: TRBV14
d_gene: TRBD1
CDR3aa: CASSQDRQGGETQYF
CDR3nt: TGTGCCAGCAGCCAAGACCGACAGGGTGGAGAGACCCAGTACTTC

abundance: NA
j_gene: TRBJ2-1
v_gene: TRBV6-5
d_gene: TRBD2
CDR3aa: CASRPLGGKQFF
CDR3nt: TGTGCCAGCAGGCCCCTCGGGGGGAAGCAGTTCTTC

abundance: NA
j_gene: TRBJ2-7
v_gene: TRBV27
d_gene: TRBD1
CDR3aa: CASRQGFVGSYEQYF
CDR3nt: TGTGCCAGCAGACAGGGGTTCGTGGGGTCCTACGAGCAGTACTTC

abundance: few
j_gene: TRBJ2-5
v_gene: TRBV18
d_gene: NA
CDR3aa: CASSLRKEETQYF
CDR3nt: TGTGCCAGCTCACTCCGTAAAGAAGAGACCCAGTACTTC

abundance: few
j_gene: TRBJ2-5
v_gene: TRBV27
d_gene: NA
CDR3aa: CASSLAEQETQYF
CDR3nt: TGTGCCAGCAGCCTAGCCGAACAAGAGACCCAGTACTTC

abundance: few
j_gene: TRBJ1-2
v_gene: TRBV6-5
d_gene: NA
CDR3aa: CASSYDSLRGYTF
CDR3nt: TGTGCCAGCAGTTACGACAGTCTACGTGGCTACACCTTC

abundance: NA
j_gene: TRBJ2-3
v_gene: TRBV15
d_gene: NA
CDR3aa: CATSRVERVDTQYF
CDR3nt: TGTGCCACCAGCAGAGTGGAGAGGGTGGATACGCAGTATTTT

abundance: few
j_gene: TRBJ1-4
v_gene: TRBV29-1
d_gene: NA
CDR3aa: CSVELSPGNEKLFF
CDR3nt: TGCAGCGTTGAACTCTCCCCCGGGAATGAAAAACTGTTTTTT

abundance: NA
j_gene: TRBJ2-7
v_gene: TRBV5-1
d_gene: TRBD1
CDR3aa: CASSPGQRTYEQYF
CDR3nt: TGCGCCAGCAGCCCGGGACAGAGAACGTACGAGCAGTACTTC

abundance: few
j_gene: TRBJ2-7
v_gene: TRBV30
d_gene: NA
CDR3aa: CAWSVSGNYEQYF
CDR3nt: TGTGCCTGGAGTGTATCAGGGAACTACGAGCAGTACTTC

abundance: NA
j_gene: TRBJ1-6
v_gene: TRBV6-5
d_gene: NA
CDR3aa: CASSAVASPLHF
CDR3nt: TGTGCCAGCAGTGCCGTCGCTTCACCCCTCCACTTT

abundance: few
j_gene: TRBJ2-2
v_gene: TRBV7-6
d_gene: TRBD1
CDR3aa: CASRGTGANTGELFF
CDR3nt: TGTGCCAGCAGGGGTACAGGGGCTAACACCGGGGAGCTGTTTTTT

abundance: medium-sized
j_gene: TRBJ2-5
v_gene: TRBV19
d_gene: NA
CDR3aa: CASSTLLVGLETQYF
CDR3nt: TGTGCCAGTAGTACCTTACTAGTCGGTCTAGAGACCCAGTACTTC

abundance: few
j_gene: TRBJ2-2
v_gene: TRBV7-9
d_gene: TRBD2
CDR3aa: CASSLGGLAGDTGELFF
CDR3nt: TGTGCCAGCAGCTTAGGAGGGCTAGCGGGAGACACCGGGGAGCTGTTTTTT

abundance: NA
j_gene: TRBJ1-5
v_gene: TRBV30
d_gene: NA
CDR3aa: CAWSPTFPGPQHF
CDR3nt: TGTGCCTGGAGTCCAACATTCCCGGGCCCCCAGCATTTT

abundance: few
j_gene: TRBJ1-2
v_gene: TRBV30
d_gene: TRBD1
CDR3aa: CACRSTGGNYGYTF
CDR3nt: TGTGCCTGCCGTTCGACAGGGGGGAACTATGGCTACACCTTC

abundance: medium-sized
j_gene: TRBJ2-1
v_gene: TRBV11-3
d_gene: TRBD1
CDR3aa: CASSLDQGVYNEQFF
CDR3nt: TGTGCCAGCAGCTTAGATCAGGGGGTCTACAATGAGCAGTTCTTC

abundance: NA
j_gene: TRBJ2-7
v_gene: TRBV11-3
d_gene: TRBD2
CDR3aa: CASSKIAGGEQYF
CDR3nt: TGTGCCAGCAGTAAAATAGCGGGGGGGGAGCAGTACTTC

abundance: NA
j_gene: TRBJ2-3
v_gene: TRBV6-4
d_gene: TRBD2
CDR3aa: CASSDSTSGGDTQYF
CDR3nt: TGTGCCAGCAGTGACTCGACTAGCGGGGGGGATACGCAGTATTTT

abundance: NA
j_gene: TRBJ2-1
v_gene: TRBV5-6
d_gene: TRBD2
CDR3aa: CASSLARTSGSGSSYNEQFF
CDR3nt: TGTGCCAGCAGCTTGGCCCGGACTAGCGGGAGTGGAAGCTCCTACAATGAGCAGTTCTTC

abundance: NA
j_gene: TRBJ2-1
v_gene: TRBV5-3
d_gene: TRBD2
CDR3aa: CARSLGGPSGHGYNEQFF
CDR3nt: TGTGCCAGAAGCTTGGGGGGGCCTAGCGGGCACGGATACAATGAGCAGTTCTTC

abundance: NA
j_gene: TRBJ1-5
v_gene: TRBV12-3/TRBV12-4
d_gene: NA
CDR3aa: CASSLGTYSNQPQHF
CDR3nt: TGTGCCAGCAGTTTAGGGACCTATAGCAATCAGCCCCAGCATTTT

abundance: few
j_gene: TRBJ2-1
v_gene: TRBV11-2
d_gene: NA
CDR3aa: CASSSLSPQGGQFF
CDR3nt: TGTGCCAGCAGCTCCCTCTCACCTCAGGGTGGGCAGTTCTTC

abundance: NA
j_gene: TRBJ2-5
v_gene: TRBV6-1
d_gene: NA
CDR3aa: CASSYSGRGLATQYF
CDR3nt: TGTGCCAGCAGCTACTCGGGGCGGGGGCTTGCGACCCAGTACTTC

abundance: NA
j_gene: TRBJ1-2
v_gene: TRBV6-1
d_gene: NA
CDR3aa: CASSETFNYGYTF
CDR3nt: TGTGCCAGCAGTGAGACATTTAACTATGGCTACACCTTC